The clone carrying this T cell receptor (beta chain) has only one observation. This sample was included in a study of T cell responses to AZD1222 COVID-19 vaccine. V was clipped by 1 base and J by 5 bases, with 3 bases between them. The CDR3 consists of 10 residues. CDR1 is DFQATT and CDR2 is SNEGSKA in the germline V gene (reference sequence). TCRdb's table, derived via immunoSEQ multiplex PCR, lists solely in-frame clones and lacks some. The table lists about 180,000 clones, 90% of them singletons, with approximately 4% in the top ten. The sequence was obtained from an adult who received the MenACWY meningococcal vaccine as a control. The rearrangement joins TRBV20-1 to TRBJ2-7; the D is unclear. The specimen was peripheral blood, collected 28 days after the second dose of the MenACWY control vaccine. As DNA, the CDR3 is TGCAGTGCTAGAGGCCACGAGCAGTACTTC. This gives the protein CSARGHEQYF.